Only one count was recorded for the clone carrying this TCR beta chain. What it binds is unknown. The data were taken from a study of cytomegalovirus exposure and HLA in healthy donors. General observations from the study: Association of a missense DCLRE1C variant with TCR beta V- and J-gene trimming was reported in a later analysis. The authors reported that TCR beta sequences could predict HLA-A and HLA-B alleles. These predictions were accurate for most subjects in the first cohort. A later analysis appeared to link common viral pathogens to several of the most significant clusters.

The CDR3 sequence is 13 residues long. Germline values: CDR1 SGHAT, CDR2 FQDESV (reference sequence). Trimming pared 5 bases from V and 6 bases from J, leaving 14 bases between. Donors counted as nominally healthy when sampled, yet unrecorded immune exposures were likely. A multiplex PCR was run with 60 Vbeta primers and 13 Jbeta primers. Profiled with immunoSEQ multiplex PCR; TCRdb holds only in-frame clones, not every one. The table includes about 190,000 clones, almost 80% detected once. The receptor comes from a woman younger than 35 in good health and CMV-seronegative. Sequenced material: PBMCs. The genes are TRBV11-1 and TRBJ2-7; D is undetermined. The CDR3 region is CASSPARYGEQYF. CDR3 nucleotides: TGTGCCAGCAGCCCCGCGAGGTATGGCGAGCAGTACTTC.